Given below is one T cell receptor beta chain in context. The investigators sampled blood at baseline, at cycle 4 day 1, and at cycle 7 day 1. This sample is part of a study of OX40 agonist ivuxolimab in advanced cancers. V dropped 6 bases and J dropped 6; count of bases not matched to a gene: 8. The CDR3 totals 14 residues. Germline-derived CDR1 and CDR2 are LNHDA and SQIVND (reference sequence). TCRdb's table, derived via immunoSEQ multiplex PCR, lists solely in-frame clones and lacks some. This sample has under 80,000 clones, with 86% found just once. The material was CD4+ or CD8+ T cells sorted from blood, obtained in a trial of the OX40 agonist ivuxolimab. This receptor was taken from an adult with an advanced solid tumor such as melanoma, head and neck, liver or kidney cancer. The chain uses TRBV19 and TRBJ1-1; 9 positions match TRBD1. CDR3: CASRPGQGTAEAFF. CDR3 in DNA: TGTGCCAGTAGGCCGGGACAGGGTACCGCTGAAGCTTTCTTT. Supplemented by reference TRBV19 and TRBJ1-1, the full variable domain reads DGGITQSPKYLFRKEGQNVTLSCEQNLNHDAMYWYRQDPGQGLRLIYYSQIVNDFQKGDIAEGYSVSREKKESFPLTVTSAQKNPTAFYLCASRPGQGTAEAFFGQGTRLTVV.